This TCR beta chain is from a study of T cell repertoires in cytomegalovirus infection. TCRdb ran MiXCR on the reads and lists one entry per CDR3 protein. The table has about 89,000 distinct CDR3 sequences, 25% to 30% seen once; the top ten hold 71%. The CDR3 is 14 amino acids. The V and J ends lost 2 bases and 9 bases, in that order; junction bases with no gene match: 7. Germline V CDR1 and CDR2: ENHRY, SYGVKD. Concerning this clonotype: Its antigen remains unknown.

The sequenced sample was CD8+ T cells from cultured PBMCs, obtained from culture after CMV antigen stimulation. The gene calls are TRBV10-3 and TRBJ2-1, with 7 bases aligning to TRBD1. The source of this sequence is a human donor in good health (CMV status not recorded). Some clones in this sample may be carry-over from other donors' samples. In DNA form, the CDR3 reads TGTGCCATCAGTGAGGGGATAGGGGGCGGTGAGCAGTTCTTC. This translates into CAISEGIGGGEQFF.